Listed here are 3 T cell receptor beta chains from one sample, sequenced in a study of a mutant IDH1 vaccine in newly diagnosed glioma. The time point was: week 11, during vaccination. Each vaccine dose was 300 ug of mutant IDH1 20-mer peptide, with topical imiquimod. Some clones are missing from TCRdb's copy, which holds only in-frame ones; the method was immunoSEQ multiplex PCR. Of 120,000 or so clones detected, about four fifths appear once; the ten largest clones hold 5.5%. No antigen has been identified for these receptors. Sequenced material: PBMCs, taken from a glioma patient whose treatment included an IDH1 peptide vaccine. The receptors were sampled from a middle-aged man with glioma.

The chain is built from TRBV12-5 and TRBJ1-5; 7 bases are shared with TRBD1. The CDR3 consists of 16 residues. Germline assignment: CDR1 LGHNT and CDR2 FRNRAP. CDR3: CATQKSRDSGDQPQHF. DNA of the CDR3: TGTGCCACGCAGAAATCTAGGGACAGTGGGGATCAGCCCCAGCATTTT.

The chain uses TRBV28 and TRBJ2-1, with 8 bases that match TRBD1. The germline CDR1 and CDR2 sequences are MDHEN and SYDVKM. The junction had 6 bases not matched to a gene; V was cut back by 5 bases and J by 3 bases. CDR3 length: 15 residues. As DNA, the CDR3 is TGTGCCAGCAGTCCCCGGGACAGGCTCTACAATGAGCAGTTCTTC. It translates to CASSPRDRLYNEQFF.

The rearrangement uses TRBV27 and TRBJ2-5; possibly TRBD1 for D (6 bases). Per germline, CDR1 MNHEY and CDR2 SMNVEV (reference sequence). The CDR3 loop spans 15 amino acids. The ends were cut back, 6 bases at V and 0 bases at J, with 14 bases in the middle. CDR3 residues: CASRGLGAYQETQYF. CDR3 DNA: TGTGCCAGCAGGGGATTGGGGGCCTACCAAGAGACCCAGTACTTC.